This entry lists 9 T cell receptor beta chains sequenced from one sample in a study of shared clonotypes between healthy human individuals. The method was immunoSEQ multiplex PCR; TCRdb's version includes in-frame clones alone and lacks a portion of them. The sample has around 2.5 million clones, under 95% seen once. Sequenced: naive CD4+ T cells from PBMCs. Subset in this sample: CD45RA+ positively selected. Receptors originate from a man aged 18 to 29 in good health. Some clones in this sample may be carry-over from other donors' samples.

The V gene is TRBV6-1, the J gene TRBJ2-1, with D possibly TRBD2 on 6 matching bases. CDR1 is MNHNS, CDR2 SASEGT, per germline. The CDR3 covers 16 residues. V was cut by 3 bases and J by 4 bases, with 16 bases left in between. The CDR3 nucleotides read TGTGCCAGCAGTGAGCCCATAGCGGTTTTTTACAATGAGCAGTTCTTC. It encodes CASSEPIAVFYNEQFF.

The rearrangement links TRBV29-1 to TRBJ2-1; D is uncertain. Trimming pared 3 bases from V and 6 bases from J, leaving 9 bases between. The CDR3 covers 12 residues. Germline CDR1 is SQVTM and CDR2 is ANQGSEA. The DNA of the CDR3 is TGCAGCGTTGATGGTAGGAGCAATGAGCAGTTCTTC. As protein: CSVDGRSNEQFF.

The V gene is TRBV27, the J gene TRBJ2-3; tentative D call: TRBD2 (5 bases). Germline CDR1 MNHEY, CDR2 SMNVEV (reference sequence). The CDR3 totals 14 residues. Trimming removed 6 bases from V and 5 bases from J, with 15 bases in between. CDR3 amino acids: CASRRAQGLDTQYF. The CDR3 coding sequence is TGTGCCAGCAGACGGGCACAAGGACTAGATACGCAGTATTTT.

The rearrangement links TRBV7-6 to TRBJ2-7; 8 bases fit TRBD1. Germline loops: CDR1 SGHVS, CDR2 FNYEAQ. V lost 6 bases to trimming and J lost 6 bases; unmatched junction nucleotides: 13. The CDR3 is made up of 15 amino acids. The CDR3 sequence: CASSLTGQGSGEQYF. In DNA, the CDR3 is TGTGCCAGCAGTCTTACCGGACAGGGTTCGGGCGAGCAGTACTTC.

The chain uses TRBV10-3 and TRBJ2-1; the D gene could be TRBD1 or TRBD2 (6 bases each). The ends were cut back, 4 bases at V and 2 bases at J, with 21 bases in the middle. The CDR3 sequence is 18 residues long. The V gene's germline CDR1 is ENHRY and CDR2 SYGVKD. In DNA form, the CDR3 reads TGTGCCATCAGTGGAGAGGGGGGTGGTGAGGTCGCCTACAATGAGCAGTTCTTC. Its protein is CAISGEGGGEVAYNEQFF.

The chain joins TRBV6-1 to TRBJ1-5; maybe TRBD1 (5 bases). CDR3 size: 13 residues. With 2 bases removed from V and 6 bases from J, the gap between germline ends came to 8 bases. Per the germline V gene, CDR1 is MNHNS and CDR2 is SASEGT. CDR3 sequence (DNA): TGTGCCAGCAGTGAAAAGGGGCGTCAGCCCCAGCATTTT. This sequence encodes CASSEKGRQPQHF.

The rearrangement links TRBV19 to TRBJ2-2, with TRBD1 as a possible D gene (5 bases). This CDR3 is 13 amino acids long. Germline CDR1 LNHDA, CDR2 SQIVND (reference sequence). V was pared by 7 bases and J by 5 bases, with 11 bases between. The CDR3 loop reads CASIRRGTGELFF. The CDR3, as DNA: TGTGCCAGTATCAGAAGGGGTACCGGGGAGCTGTTTTTT. The full variable domain, with the rest looked up from reference TRBV19 and TRBJ2-2, is DGGITQSPKYLFRKEGQNVTLSCEQNLNHDAMYWYRQDPGQGLRLIYYSQIVNDFQKGDIAEGYSVSREKKESFPLTVTSAQKNPTAFYLCASIRRGTGELFFGEGSRLTVL.

The chain links TRBV18 to TRBJ1-3; no clear D. Germline CDR1 and CDR2: KGHSH and LQKENI. With 1 base removed from V and 2 bases from J, the gap between germline ends came to 9 bases. The CDR3 totals 15 residues. CDR3 protein: CASSPLTETGNTIYF. The CDR3 DNA sequence: TGTGCCAGCTCACCACTAACAGAAACTGGAAACACCATATATTTT.

This clone has only one observation. The chain couples TRBV28 to TRBJ2-7, with TRBD2 identical over 7 bases. V lost 5 bases, J lost 7 bases, and 14 bases stayed unmatched. The CDR3 covers 15 residues. Germline CDR1 is MDHEN and CDR2 is SYDVKM. CDR3 nucleotides: TGTGCCAGCAGTCCCCCTAGCGGCCCCCGACTTGAGCAGTACTTC. Translating it yields CASSPPSGPRLEQYF.